A single sample gave rise to the 14 T cell receptor beta chains below, sequenced in a study of T cell responses to AZD1222 COVID-19 vaccine. The repertoire was sequenced with immunoSEQ multiplex PCR; TCRdb's copy has only in-frame clones and lacks some. The table lists about 200,000 clones, roughly 94% of them singletons. The sample in question was peripheral blood, obtained 28 days after the second dose of the MenACWY control vaccine. Source of these receptors: an adult who received the MenACWY meningococcal vaccine as a control.

This clone was recorded only once. This rearrangement joins TRBV5-1 to TRBJ1-1; 8 bases are a match to TRBD1. Per germline, CDR1 SGHRS and CDR2 YFSETQ. This CDR3 region has 17 residues. Losses at the gene ends were 0 bases for V and 4 bases for J; bases not matched to a gene: 11. The CDR3 bases are TGCGCCAGCAGCTTGGCCCGGACAGGGACGCTCAGCACTGAAGCTTTCTTT. Translated, it gives CASSLARTGTLSTEAFF.

The V gene is TRBV30, the J gene TRBJ1-2; no clear D gene. V was cut by 2 bases and J by 4 bases, with 20 bases left in between. This CDR3 spans 16 amino acids. Germline V CDR1 and CDR2: GTSNPN, SVGIG (reference sequence). The CDR3 nucleotides read TGTGCCTGGAGTCCTCAGTCCCCGGGGTTTGGCTATGGCTACACCTTC. Translated, it gives CAWSPQSPGFGYGYTF.

The chain uses TRBV7-8 and TRBJ1-3; unclear D gene. Between the trimmed V and J ends, which lost 5 bases and 0 bases, there was a span of 11 bases. Per germline, CDR1 SGHVS and CDR2 FQNEAQ. The CDR3 consists of 15 residues. CDR3: CASSRLGNSGNTIYF. The CDR3 coding sequence is TGTGCCAGCAGCCGACTGGGGAACTCTGGAAACACCATATATTTT.

The chain joins TRBV12-3 or TRBV12-4 to TRBJ2-7, with D perhaps matching TRBD2 (6 bases). The CDR3 consists of 13 residues. V gave up 5 bases and J gave up 6 bases, with 14 bases separating them. The CDR3 sequence is CASSLVGGGEQYF. Written as DNA, the CDR3 is TGTGCCAGCAGTCTGGTCGGGGGAGGCGAGCAGTACTTC.

Note on this clone: Other DNA sequences of this sample code for an identical CDR3. The J gene is TRBJ2-7, the V gene TRBV4-1; 9 nucleotides match TRBD1. The CDR3 consists of 14 residues. Germline trimming cut 6 bases from V and 4 bases from J; bases unmatched to any gene: 7. Germline values: CDR1 MGHRA, CDR2 YSYEKL. In DNA form, the CDR3 reads TGCGCCAGCAGTAAACCGGGACAGGGTTACGAGCAGTACTTC. As protein: CASSKPGQGYEQYF.

The chain has TRBV4-1 and TRBJ2-1; D uncertain. This CDR3 comprises 14 residues. Between the trimmed V and J ends, which lost 1 base and 7 bases, there was a span of 11 bases. Germline V lookup: CDR1 MGHRA, CDR2 YSYEKL. This chain's CDR3 is CASSQVDLRNEQFF. In DNA form, the CDR3 reads TGCGCCAGCAGCCAAGTGGATCTCAGGAATGAGCAGTTCTTC.

The chain is built from TRBV2 and TRBJ1-2, with no clear D. The V gene's germline CDR1 is SNHLY and CDR2 FYNNEI. The CDR3 totals 13 residues. V was pared by 6 bases and J by 7 bases, with 15 bases between. The CDR3 reads CASRPPQMSGYTF. CDR3 in DNA: TGTGCCAGCAGGCCACCACAGATGAGTGGCTACACCTTC.

V gene TRBV24-1 combines with J gene TRBJ2-4, with 11 bases that match TRBD2. The CDR3 length is 16 residues. The trim removed 9 bases at V and 9 bases at J, leaving 15 bases unmatched. From germline, CDR1 is KGHDR and CDR2 SFDVKD. CDR3 sequence (DNA): TGTGCCACCCTTTCCGGGACTAGCGGCCCCATGGGCATTCAGTACTTC. This codes for CATLSGTSGPMGIQYF.

V gene TRBV27 combines with J gene TRBJ1-1; tentative D call: TRBD1 (5 bases). V was clipped by 6 bases and J by 4 bases, with 15 bases between them. CDR3 length: 14 residues. CDR1 MNHEY and CDR2 SMNVEV come from the germline V gene (reference sequence). The CDR3 region is CASSLQGAITEAFF. For the CDR3, the DNA is TGTGCCAGCAGCCTTCAGGGAGCGATCACTGAAGCTTTCTTT.

The rearrangement links TRBV5-5 to TRBJ1-1; D not certain. Germline V gives CDR1 SGHKS, CDR2 YYEKEE (reference sequence). Trimming stripped 4 bases from V and 2 bases from J, with 12 bases between. There are 14 residues in the CDR3. The CDR3 spells CASSPQYSNTEAFF. The CDR3 DNA sequence: TGTGCCAGCAGCCCTCAGTATTCTAACACTGAAGCTTTCTTT.

V is TRBV6-5 and J is TRBJ2-2, with a weak D call TRBD2 (5 bases). The CDR3 runs to 11 residues. Trimming left V 6 bases short and J 8 bases short, with 7 bases between. Per germline, CDR1 MNHEY and CDR2 SVGAGI. The CDR3 here is CASRREGELFF. CDR3 nucleotide sequence: TGTGCCAGCAGACGGGAAGGGGAGCTGTTTTTT.

The J gene is TRBJ1-5, the V gene TRBV27; D is ambiguous. V was cut by 3 bases and J by 4 bases, with 10 bases left in between. The CDR3 totals 14 residues. The germline CDR1 and CDR2 sequences are MNHEY and SMNVEV (reference sequence). CDR3: CASSFIGRNQPQHF. CDR3 in DNA: TGTGCCAGCAGTTTCATAGGCAGAAATCAGCCCCAGCATTTT.

V and J are TRBV28 and TRBJ1-2, with D possibly matching TRBD1 (5 bases). The CDR3 loop spans 16 amino acids. The germline gives CDR1 MDHEN, CDR2 SYDVKM. Trimming stripped 4 bases from V and 3 bases from J, with 18 bases between. The CDR3 loop is CASSSPGGASDYGYTF. In DNA form, the CDR3 reads TGTGCCAGCAGTTCCCCCGGAGGGGCTTCGGACTATGGCTACACCTTC.

J is TRBJ1-1 and V is TRBV21-1; the table calls TRBD1, which could not be checked here. TRBV21-1 is designated a pseudogene. This CDR3 contains 19 residues. DNA for the CDR3: TGTGCCAGCAGCAATCTAACCACGGACAGGGCCTACAGAAACACTGAAGCTTTCTTT. Amino acids: CASSNLTTDRAYRNTEAFF.